This T cell receptor beta chain was identified in a study of early T cells in non-severe SARS-CoV-2 infection. Remarks on this clonotype: A read error is possible here, since a much larger clone lies one base away.

Each CDR3 protein is one row after TCRdb ran MiXCR on the 5' RACE reads. The sample has 45,000 to 70,000 distinct CDR3 sequences, roughly 8.2% seen once; the top ten hold roughly a tenth. The clonotype comes from an adult who was a healthcare worker with PCR-confirmed SARS-CoV-2 infection or an uninfected control (not recorded which). This specimen consisted of whole blood, obtained at baseline.

CDR3 nucleotides: TGTACCAGCAGTAAAGGTGAGGGTGGCGGTGAGCAGTTCTTC. Translation gives CTSSKGEGGGEQFF. V usage is TRBV6-4 and J usage is TRBJ2-1; D might be TRBD2 (5 bases). The CDR3 has 14 amino acids. Germline V gene sequence: CDR1 MRHNA, CDR2 SNTAGT.